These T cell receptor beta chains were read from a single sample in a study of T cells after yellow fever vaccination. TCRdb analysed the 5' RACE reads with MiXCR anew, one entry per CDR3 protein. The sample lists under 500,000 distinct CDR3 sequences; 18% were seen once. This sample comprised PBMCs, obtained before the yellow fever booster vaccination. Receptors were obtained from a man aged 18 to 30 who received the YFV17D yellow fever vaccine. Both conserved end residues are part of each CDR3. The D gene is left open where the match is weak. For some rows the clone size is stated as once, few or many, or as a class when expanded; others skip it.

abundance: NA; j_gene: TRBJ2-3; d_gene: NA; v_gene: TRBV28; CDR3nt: TGTGCCAGCAGTTTATCTTTGTGGGGCACAGATACGCAGTATTTT; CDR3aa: CASSLSLWGTDTQYF
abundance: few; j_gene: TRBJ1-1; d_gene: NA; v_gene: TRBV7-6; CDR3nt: TGTGCCAGCAGCTTTTACCCTGGTGGATCACCTGAAGCTTTCTTT; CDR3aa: CASSFYPGGSPEAFF
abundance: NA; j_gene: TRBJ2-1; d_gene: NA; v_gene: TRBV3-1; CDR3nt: TGTGCCAGCAGCCATGGCGGGGGCGAGCAGTTCTTC; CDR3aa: CASSHGGGEQFF
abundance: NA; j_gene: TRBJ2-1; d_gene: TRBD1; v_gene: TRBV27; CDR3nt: TGTGCCAGCAGAGTGACAGGGGGATACAATGAGCAGTTCTTC; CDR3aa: CASRVTGGYNEQFF
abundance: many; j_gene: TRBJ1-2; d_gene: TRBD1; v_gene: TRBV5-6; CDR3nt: TGTGCCAGCAGCCGGGACAGCTATGGCTACACCTTC; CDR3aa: CASSRDSYGYTF
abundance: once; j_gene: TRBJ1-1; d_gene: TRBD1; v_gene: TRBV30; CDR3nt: TGTGCCTGGCACCGACAGGGGGCAGGAGCTGAAGCTTTCTTT; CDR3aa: CAWHRQGAGAEAFF
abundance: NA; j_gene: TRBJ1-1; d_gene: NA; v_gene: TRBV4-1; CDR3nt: TGCGCCAGCAGCCTAAATCGGCGGGTGGAGAACACTGAAGCTTTCTTT; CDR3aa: CASSLNRRVENTEAFF
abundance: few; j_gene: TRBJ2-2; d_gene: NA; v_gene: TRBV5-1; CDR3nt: TGCGCCAGCAGCATACTCGGGGGCCAGAACACCGGGGAGCTGTTTTTT; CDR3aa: CASSILGGQNTGELFF
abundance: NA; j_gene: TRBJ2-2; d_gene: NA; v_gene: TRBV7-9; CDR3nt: TGTGCCAGCAGCGGCGGGGTTTCGAACACCGGGGAGCTGTTTTTT; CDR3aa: CASSGGVSNTGELFF
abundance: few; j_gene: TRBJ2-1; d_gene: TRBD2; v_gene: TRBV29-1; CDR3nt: TGCAGCGTTGTAGCGGGAACCTACAATGAGCAGTTCTTC; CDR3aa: CSVVAGTYNEQFF
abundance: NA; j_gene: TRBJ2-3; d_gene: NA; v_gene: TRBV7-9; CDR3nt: TGTGCCAGCAGCACTCTCGGGGATACGCAGTATTTT; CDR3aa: CASSTLGDTQYF
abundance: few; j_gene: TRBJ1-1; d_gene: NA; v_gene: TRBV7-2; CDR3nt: TGTGCCAGCAGCATCTCCCTGAACACTGAAGCTTTCTTT; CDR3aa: CASSISLNTEAFF
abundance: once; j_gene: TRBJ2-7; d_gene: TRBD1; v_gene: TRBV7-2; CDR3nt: TGTGCCAGCCTCGGACAGGGAGAATACGAGCAGTACTTC; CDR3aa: CASLGQGEYEQYF
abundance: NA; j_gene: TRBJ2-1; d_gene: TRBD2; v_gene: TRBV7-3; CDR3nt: TGTGCCAGCAGCCCTAGCGGGGGGTTGAGCTCCTACAATGAGCAGTTCTTC; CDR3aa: CASSPSGGLSSYNEQFF